The rows below give T cell receptor beta chains drawn from one sample of a study of pediatric ulcerative colitis. Generated by immunoSEQ multiplex PCR, the TCRdb table keeps only in-frame clones and is missing some. The sample contains about 35,000 clones, about three quarters of which appear only once. Sequencing used gut tissue. These receptor sequences come from a boy between 5 and 17 years old with mild ulcerative colitis. Each CDR3 is given with its conserved first and last residue.

CDR3 protein	V gene	J gene
CASSLDRVEAFF	TRBV11-1	TRBJ1-1
CASSEAKFRGYGYTF	TRBV6-1	TRBJ1-2
CASSSLPAHAEPQHF	TRBV10-1	TRBJ1-5
CSGGSDSYGYTF	TRBV29-1	TRBJ1-2
CASSPITHSNVLTF	TRBV11-2	TRBJ2-6
CAWSSGTGDQPQHF	TRBV30	TRBJ1-5
CASSATGETQYF	TRBV18	TRBJ2-5
CASSLAFASGATQYF	TRBV5-1	TRBJ2-3
CANSEFLRQGGTEAFF	TRBV2	TRBJ1-1
CASSVDLYEQYF	TRBV10-2	TRBJ2-7
CAWSLSHGEKLFF	TRBV30	TRBJ1-4
CASSDRGRENRTPEAFF	TRBV6-7	TRBJ1-1
CASSPREETQYF	TRBV18	TRBJ2-5
CASSSGTPLETQYF	TRBV5-1	TRBJ2-5
CASSNQGEETQYF	TRBV5-1	TRBJ2-5
CASRTREIYGYTF	TRBV6-1	TRBJ1-2
CASSLSEGKVNSPLHF	TRBV11-2	TRBJ1-6
CASGDGLNTEAFF	TRBV10-3	TRBJ1-1
CASSQDYRVRRVNGYTF	TRBV4-1	TRBJ1-2
CASSPGTGNYGYTF	TRBV18	TRBJ1-2
CASSLGPKTLEGYTF	TRBV5-4	TRBJ1-2
CASSKGRLSDTIYF	TRBV6-5	TRBJ1-3